Below, 8 T cell receptor beta chains from the same sample are listed, as sequenced in a study of blood T cell repertoires in COVID-19. Method: immunoSEQ multiplex PCR; TCRdb's copy keeps in-frame clones and lacks some. The repertoire holds a few hundred thousand clones, with roughly 86% as singletons. What was sequenced was peripheral blood. The receptors originated from a woman aged 70 to 79 with active or convalescent COVID-19.

The V call is TRBV5-4, the J call TRBJ2-3; TRBD1 aligns across 8 bases. CDR3 length: 15 residues. The V and J ends lost 5 bases and 3 bases, in that order; junction bases with no gene match: 8. CDR1 and CDR2 (germline): SGHNT, YYREEE (reference sequence). CDR3 bases: TGTGCCAGCAGTCAAAGGACAGGGAGGACAGATACGCAGTATTTT. Encoded protein: CASSQRTGRTDTQYF.

On this clone: The sample holds other DNA sequences that translate to the same CDR3. This rearrangement joins TRBV4-3 to TRBJ1-5; D might be TRBD1 (5 bases). This CDR3 is built from 13 residues. Trimming removed 4 bases from V and 7 bases from J, with 11 bases in between. Germline lookup yields CDR1 LGHNA and CDR2 YSLEER. The CDR3 nucleotides are TGCGCCAGCAGCCTGGGGGGGGACCAGCCCCAGCATTTT. Its protein is CASSLGGDQPQHF.

J is TRBJ1-5 and V is TRBV11-2; D is possibly TRBD1 (5 bases). The germline CDR1 and CDR2 sequences are SGHAT and FQNNGV. This CDR3 spans 15 amino acids. The V end lost 1 base, the J end lost 5 bases, and 12 bases lay between the germline ends. In DNA, the CDR3 is TGTGCCAGCAGCTTAGGGGGCGGTTCGGATCAGCCCCAGCATTTT. Translating gives CASSLGGGSDQPQHF.

V gene TRBV7-9 combines with J gene TRBJ2-1, with 8 nucleotides matching TRBD1. There are 15 residues in the CDR3. The V gene end was trimmed by 5 bases and the J gene end by 8 bases; junction bases not matched to a gene: 11. The germline V gene has CDR1 SEHNR and CDR2 FQNEAQ (reference sequence). The CDR3 coding sequence is TGTGCCAGCAGCCTACAGGACAGGGACCCCCATGAGCAGTTCTTC. Translated: CASSLQDRDPHEQFF.

This clone was seen more than once but under ten times. V is TRBV2 and J is TRBJ2-1; D is ambiguous. The CDR3 length is 11 residues. V gave up 8 bases and J gave up 8 bases, with 10 bases separating them. Germline V gene data show CDR1 as SNHLY and CDR2 as FYNNEI. CDR3 amino acids: CASGPPDEQFF. In nucleotides, the CDR3 is TGTGCCAGCGGGCCCCCGGATGAGCAGTTCTTC.

The V gene is TRBV7-9, the J gene TRBJ1-4, with 7 bases fitting TRBD1. Germline V lookup: CDR1 SEHNR, CDR2 FQNEAQ (reference sequence). V shed 5 bases, J shed 5 bases, and the junction held 5 bases outside the gene matches. The length of the CDR3 is 14 residues. The CDR3 spells CASSPGTENEKLFF. The CDR3, as DNA: TGTGCCAGCAGCCCCGGGACAGAAAATGAAAAACTGTTTTTT.

The CDR3 loop is CASGFPGTEAINEQFF. The DNA of the CDR3 is TGTGCTAGTGGTTTCCCCGGGACAGAGGCGATCAATGAGCAGTTCTTC. The rearrangement uses TRBV12-5 and TRBJ2-1, with TRBD1 matching over 7 bases. V lost 3 bases to trimming and J lost 6 bases; unmatched junction nucleotides: 11. The germline CDR1 and CDR2 sequences are LGHNT and FRNRAP. The CDR3 sequence is 16 residues long.

The chain has TRBV5-1 and TRBJ1-5; perhaps TRBD1 as D (5 bases). V was clipped by 1 base and J by 5 bases, with 13 bases between them. CDR1 SGHRS and CDR2 YFSETQ come from the germline V gene. The CDR3 loop spans 15 amino acids. The CDR3 DNA sequence: TGCGCCAGCAGCTTGTTCGGGGGTGGAGATCAGCCCCAGCATTTT. Protein product: CASSLFGGGDQPQHF.